Here is one T cell receptor beta chain with its context. Clones were read by immunoSEQ multiplex PCR, and TCRdb kept only the in-frame ones, dropping some. Here the sample spans roughly 60,000 clones, roughly 81% being singletons. This sample stems from a study of OX40 agonist ivuxolimab in advanced cancers. Trimming stripped 4 bases from V and 4 bases from J, with 13 bases between. Germline CDR1 and CDR2: SGHTA and FQGNSA. This CDR3 comprises 15 residues. This TCR was sampled from an adult with an advanced solid tumor such as melanoma, head and neck, liver or kidney cancer. This chain connects TRBV7-2 to TRBJ2-2; D is ambiguous. The sample in question was CD4+ or CD8+ T cells sorted from blood, obtained in a trial of the OX40 agonist ivuxolimab. CDR3 amino acids: CASSYPRTGTGELFF. In DNA, the CDR3 is TGTGCCAGCAGCTACCCCCGGACGGGCACCGGGGAGCTGTTTTTT.